This is a list of T cell receptor beta chains from one sample in a study of T cells in Graves' hyperthyroidism and ophthalmopathy. TCRdb reprocessed the multiplex PCR reads with MiXCR, giving one entry per CDR3 protein. The sample lists fewer than 350,000 distinct CDR3 sequences; roughly 13% were seen once. What was sequenced was blood. The receptor set was obtained from a middle-aged woman with Graves' hyperthyroidism. Each CDR3 is given with its conserved first and last residue. A D gene is named only where the DNA matches it firmly. Not all rows give a size; the values are once, few, many and, for expanded clones, a class.

clone_size	v_call	j_call	d_call	cdr3_length	cdr3_nt	cdr3_aa
NA	TRBV19	TRBJ2-1	TRBD2	17	TGTGCCAGTAGTAACTGGGCGGGGACTAGCGGGGGCAATGAGCAGTTCTTC	CASSNWAGTSGGNEQFF
NA	TRBV28	TRBJ2-6	NA	16	TGTGCCAGCAGTCCCCCCCAGGGCTCTGGGGCCAACGTCCTGACTTTC	CASSPPQGSGANVLTF
many	TRBV19	TRBJ1-3	NA	15	TGTGCCAGTAGTCTATCTACAGGGAGGAGAAACACCATATATTTT	CASSLSTGRRNTIYF
few	TRBV29-1	TRBJ1-1	NA	15	TGCAGCGTTGAAGTTGGGGTCGGCGGGCACACTGAAGCTTTCTTT	CSVEVGVGGHTEAFF
many	TRBV28	TRBJ1-2	NA	12	TGTGCCAGCAGTCCTCCGGGAATTGGCTACACCTTC	CASSPPGIGYTF
NA	TRBV11-2	TRBJ2-5	TRBD2	16	TGTGCCAGCAGCCAAGGCGGGAGGGCCGGCGGAGAGACCCAGTACTTC	CASSQGGRAGGETQYF
many	TRBV7-9	TRBJ2-1	NA	15	TGTGCCAGCAGCCTAGCCTTTAGCTCCTACAATGAGCAGTTCTTC	CASSLAFSSYNEQFF
many	TRBV2	TRBJ2-7	NA	17	TGTGCCAGCAGAGCAACGACAAAGTACGGGTCATCCTACGAGCAGTACTTC	CASRATTKYGSSYEQYF
many	TRBV6-6	TRBJ2-3	TRBD2	17	TGTGCCAGCAGTTACGTCCCTAGCGGGAGGGCCAGAGATACGCAGTATTTT	CASSYVPSGRARDTQYF
NA	TRBV30	TRBJ2-7	TRBD2	17	TGTGCCTGGAGTGCCGGCCCTAGCGGGAGGAGGGAGCACGAGCAGTACTTC	CAWSAGPSGRREHEQYF
many	TRBV11-2	TRBJ1-2	NA	15	TGTGCCAGCAGCTCACGGACGGCCTCTATGGGTGACTACACCTTC	CASSSRTASMGDYTF
NA	TRBV11-2	TRBJ2-2	NA	11	TGTGCCAGCACCGGACCCGGGGAGCTGTTTTTT	CASTGPGELFF
NA	TRBV6-1	TRBJ2-4	TRBD2	13	TGTGCCAGCATCCCTAGCGGGTCCAACATTCAGTACTTC	CASIPSGSNIQYF
NA	TRBV28	TRBJ2-7	NA	12	TGTGCCAGCAGTTTGTCGAACTACGAGCAGTACTTC	CASSLSNYEQYF
NA	TRBV18	TRBJ1-5	NA	13	TGTGCCAGCTCACCCGTAGGAGATCAGCCCCAGCATTTT	CASSPVGDQPQHF
few	TRBV10-3	TRBJ2-3	TRBD2	16	TGTGCCATCAGTGACTTAGGCGGGAGGAGCACAGATACGCAGTATTTT	CAISDLGGRSTDTQYF
many	TRBV11-3	TRBJ2-5	TRBD2	14	TGTGCCAGCAGCTTAGCGGGAGGGCCGGAGACCCAGTACTTC	CASSLAGGPETQYF
many	TRBV6-1	TRBJ2-7	NA	15	TGTGCCAGCAGTACCCACCGGGACGGAACCTACGAGCAGTACTTC	CASSTHRDGTYEQYF
many	TRBV7-2	TRBJ2-3	TRBD2	15	TGTGCCAGCAGCTCACTAGCGGGAGCGTTAGATACGCAGTATTTT	CASSSLAGALDTQYF
NA	TRBV5-1	TRBJ2-7	TRBD1	17	TGCGCCAGCAGCTTGATGCCAACCGGACAGGGAGGCTACGAGCAGTACTTC	CASSLMPTGQGGYEQYF
few	TRBV24-1	TRBJ2-7	NA	16	TGTGCCACCACCGAGTGGGGGGATGGTACCAACTACGAGCAGTACTTC	CATTEWGDGTNYEQYF
few	TRBV28	TRBJ1-5	TRBD1	13	TGTGCCAGCAGGGGACAGGGCCATCAGCCCCAGCATTTT	CASRGQGHQPQHF
many	TRBV6-6	TRBJ2-7	TRBD2	21	TGTGCCAGCAGTTACTCCCCACTCGGACTAGCGGGAGGGCCGGGGCCCTACGAGCAGTACTTC	CASSYSPLGLAGGPGPYEQYF
many	TRBV2	TRBJ2-1	TRBD2	16	TGTGCCAGCACGAGGTTGACTAGCGGGAGTAGCCATGAGCAGTTCTTC	CASTRLTSGSSHEQFF
few	TRBV25-1	TRBJ2-4	NA	15	TGTGCCAGCAGTGAGAGACAGTCCTTTTTTCTCGTTCAGTACTTC	CASSERQSFFLVQYF
many	TRBV6-1	TRBJ1-2	TRBD1	13	TGTGCCACTCGCTCGGGGACAGGGAGGGGCTACACCTTC	CATRSGTGRGYTF
few	TRBV3-1	TRBJ2-7	TRBD2	14	TGTGCCAGCAGCCCTAGCGGGAGGAGGGATGAGCAGTACTTC	CASSPSGRRDEQYF
many	TRBV27	TRBJ2-5	NA	13	TGTGCCAGCAGTTTCGGTGGGCTGGAGACCCAGTACTTC	CASSFGGLETQYF
few	TRBV7-9	TRBJ1-2	TRBD1	12	TGTGCCAGCAGCTCCGACAGGGAGGGCTACACCTTC	CASSSDREGYTF
NA	TRBV7-9	TRBJ2-7	TRBD2	14	TGTGCCAGCAGCTCCGGGACTACCCTCTACGAGCAGTACTTC	CASSSGTTLYEQYF
many	TRBV28	TRBJ2-5	NA	14	TGTGCCAGCAGTCTAATGACTAGTCGAGAGACCCAGTACTTC	CASSLMTSRETQYF
many	TRBV6-1	TRBJ1-5	NA	15	TGTGCCAGCAGTGGTTATGACGGTTCAAGTCAGCCCCAGCATTTT	CASSGYDGSSQPQHF
many	TRBV12-3/TRBV12-4	TRBJ2-5	TRBD2	11	TGTGCCAGCAGAGGGCGGGAGGGCCAGTACTTC	CASRGREGQYF
NA	TRBV6-2/TRBV6-3	TRBJ1-5	TRBD1	14	TGTGCCAGCAGTATCCGGGACAGCGGTCAGCCCCAGCATTTT	CASSIRDSGQPQHF
NA	TRBV15	TRBJ2-5	NA	11	TGTGCCACCAGCGGGACCGGTACCCAGTACTTC	CATSGTGTQYF
many	TRBV29-1	TRBJ2-3	NA	13	TGCAGCGTTGAACGCGGGACGGGAGATACGCAGTATTTT	CSVERGTGDTQYF
NA	TRBV18	TRBJ2-1	TRBD1	16	TGTGCCAGCTCACCATTTCAAAGACAGGGGAACAATGAGCAGTTCTTC	CASSPFQRQGNNEQFF
many	TRBV12-3/TRBV12-4	TRBJ2-3	TRBD2	15	TGTGCCAGCAGTTATGGGAGACTAGCGCACGATACGCAGTATTTT	CASSYGRLAHDTQYF
many	TRBV20-1	TRBJ2-5	NA	11	TGCAGTGCTAAGTTCCGGGAGACCCAGTACTTC	CSAKFRETQYF
few	TRBV29-1	TRBJ2-7	NA	14	TGCAGCGTTGAAGGCCTACAGGGCTCCTACGAGCAGTACTTC	CSVEGLQGSYEQYF
few	TRBV10-2	TRBJ2-1	TRBD2	14	TGCGCCAGCAGGGATCTAGCGGGAGGGGCTGAGCAGTTCTTC	CASRDLAGGAEQFF
many	TRBV28	TRBJ1-2	TRBD1	15	TGTGCCAGCAGTTCCAGACAGGGAAGAATCTATGGCTACACCTTC	CASSSRQGRIYGYTF